These 22 T cell receptor beta chains were sequenced from one sample in a study of T cell responses to AZD1222 COVID-19 vaccine. Generated by immunoSEQ multiplex PCR, the TCRdb table keeps only in-frame clones and is missing some. The sample has about 180,000 clones; roughly 88% are singletons. Sequencing used peripheral blood, obtained on day 0 of AZD1222 vaccination. These TCRs come from an adult in good health.

Relative to its sample, this clone is medium-sized. The chain carries TRBV24-1 and TRBJ2-7; 8 bases fit TRBD1. In germline, CDR1 is KGHDR, CDR2 SFDVKD. This CDR3 is 15 amino acids long. Germline trimming cut 3 bases from V and 2 bases from J; bases unmatched to any gene: 5. The CDR3 DNA is TGTGCCACCAGTGATCCCCGGGACAGGCCCTACGAGCAGTACTTC. Amino acids: CATSDPRDRPYEQYF.

The count of this clone is one. The chain is built from TRBV7-9 and TRBJ2-1; tentatively, D is TRBD2 (6 bases). The CDR3 extends over 14 amino acids. With 8 bases removed from V and 3 bases from J, the gap between germline ends came to 14 bases. Germline V gene lookup returns CDR1 SEHNR and CDR2 FQNEAQ (reference sequence). This CDR3 reads CASGLTRDYNEQFF. CDR3 in DNA: TGTGCCAGCGGCCTGACGCGGGACTACAATGAGCAGTTCTTC.

As concerns this clone: The junction differs from germline at one of its ends, possibly a read error. Other DNA sequences in this sample translate to the same CDR3. The chain has TRBV4-1 and TRBJ1-1, with TRBD1 identical over 7 bases. The CDR3 has 15 residues. The V gene's germline CDR1 is MGHRA and CDR2 YSYEKL. The CDR3 DNA reads TGCGCCAGTAGCCACCTAGGGACAGCGAACACTGAAGCTTTCTTT. Protein: CASSHLGTANTEAFF.

The chain carries TRBV27 and TRBJ2-7; no clear D gene. V was shortened by 1 base and J by 2 bases, with 9 bases between the two germline ends. The CDR3 extends over 14 amino acids. CDR1 and CDR2 from the germline V gene are MNHEY and SMNVEV (reference sequence). CDR3 in DNA: TGTGCCAGCAGTTTATTAGGCGGAACCTACGAGCAGTACTTC. Amino acids: CASSLLGGTYEQYF.

The chain carries TRBV10-3 and TRBJ1-1; the match to TRBD1 covers 11 bases. Per the germline V gene, CDR1 is ENHRY and CDR2 is SYGVKD. The J segment lost 5 bases and the V segment lost 11 bases, leaving 4 bases of the junction unmatched. The CDR3 sequence is 12 residues long. The CDR3 nucleotides read TGTGCCGGGGGGACAGGGGGAACTGAAGCTTTCTTT. This sequence encodes CAGGTGGTEAFF.

This clone was seen only once. V and J are TRBV14 and TRBJ1-2; weak D call: TRBD1 (5 bases). Per the germline V gene, CDR1 is SGHDN and CDR2 is FVKESK. The CDR3 loop spans 12 amino acids. With 4 bases removed from V and 7 bases from J, the gap between germline ends came to 10 bases. CDR3 bases: TGTGCCAGCAGCCCCCGGAGGGGTGGCTACACCTTC. Its protein product is CASSPRRGGYTF.

The chain uses TRBV7-9 and TRBJ1-1; a weak D match, TRBD1 (6 bases). This CDR3 contains 14 residues. In germline, CDR1 is SEHNR, CDR2 FQNEAQ (reference sequence). Trimming removed 1 base at V and 4 bases at J, with 10 bases between. CDR3 residues: CASSLVGAGTEAFF. The CDR3 DNA sequence: TGTGCCAGCAGCTTAGTGGGGGCAGGCACTGAAGCTTTCTTT.

This chain joins TRBV19 and TRBJ1-2; D not resolved. The germline V and J ends were trimmed by 8 bases and 8 bases, with 9 bases remaining between them. The CDR3 totals 10 residues. Germline values: CDR1 LNHDA, CDR2 SQIVND (reference sequence). DNA for the CDR3: TGTGCCAGTTTCTCGGGGGGCTACACCTTC. Protein product: CASFSGGYTF.

The count of this clone is one. The CDR3 spells CASRAEVGTGEAFF. CDR3 nucleotides: TGTGCCAGCAGGGCAGAGGTCGGGACAGGTGAAGCTTTCTTT. This chain connects TRBV6-5 to TRBJ1-1; 8 bases are shared with TRBD1. The CDR3 contains 14 residues. Per germline, CDR1 MNHEY and CDR2 SVGAGI. With 6 bases clipped from V and 7 bases from J, the junction kept 10 bases outside the gene matches.

CDR3 in DNA: TGTGCCAGCAGCCCCGGGACAGTAAGTGGCTACACCTTC. It specifies CASSPGTVSGYTF. The V call is TRBV11-2, the J call TRBJ1-2, with 7 bases identical to TRBD1. The CDR3 length is 13 residues. Trimming took 5 bases from V and 7 from J; bases not matched to a gene: 7. From germline, CDR1 is SGHAT and CDR2 FQNNGV. The full variable domain, its missing parts supplied by reference TRBV11-2 and TRBJ1-2, is EAGVAQSPRYKIIEKRQSVAFWCNPISGHATLYWYQQILGQGPKLLIQFQNNGVVDDSQLPKDRFSAERLKGVDSTLKIQPAKLEDSAVYLCASSPGTVSGYTFGSGTRLTVV.

The J gene is TRBJ2-7, the V gene TRBV5-1; D may be TRBD1 or TRBD2 (6 bases each). V lost 0 bases to trimming and J lost 5 bases, with 12 bases between them. CDR1 SGHRS and CDR2 YFSETQ come from the germline V gene. The CDR3 length is 14 residues. The DNA for the CDR3 is TGCGCCAGCAGCTTGGTTCGGGGGCGCAACGAGCAGTACTTC. Its protein product is CASSLVRGRNEQYF.

The chain couples TRBV23-1 to TRBJ1-5, with D unresolved. TRBV23-1 is classed as an ORF, of uncertain function. The CDR3 covers 12 residues. The germline V and J ends were trimmed by 4 bases and 3 bases, with 4 bases remaining between them. The CDR3 nucleotides are TGCGCCAGCAGTCCCCTCAATCAGCCCCAGCATTTT. Amino acid sequence: CASSPLNQPQHF.

The rearrangement links TRBV7-2 to TRBJ1-3; D call uncertain. The V gene's germline CDR1 is SGHTA and CDR2 FQGNSA. CDR3 size: 15 residues. The germline V and J ends were trimmed by 4 bases and 4 bases, with 14 bases remaining between them. CDR3 DNA sequence: TGTGCCAGCAGCTCTGACGGACTCTACGGAAACACCATATATTTT. This codes for CASSSDGLYGNTIYF.

This rearrangement joins TRBV19 to TRBJ1-1; D gene uncertain. The V gene lost 3 bases and the J gene lost 0 bases, with 8 bases spanning the gap. There are 14 residues in the CDR3. Germline CDR1 is LNHDA and CDR2 is SQIVND (reference sequence). DNA for the CDR3: TGTGCCAGTAGTATGCCCACGTTGAACACTGAAGCTTTCTTT. Translation: CASSMPTLNTEAFF.

J is TRBJ1-2 and V is TRBV30; maybe TRBD1 (6 bases). Trimming left V 3 bases short and J 5 bases short, with 19 bases between. Germline CDR1 GTSNPN, CDR2 SVGIG (reference sequence). The CDR3 covers 15 residues. CDR3 nucleotides: TGTGCCTGGAGCCCCTACCTCAGGGGCGGATATGGCTACACCTTC. This gives the protein CAWSPYLRGGYGYTF.

V and J are TRBV27 and TRBJ2-1; D call uncertain. The length of the CDR3 is 13 residues. Germline lookup yields CDR1 MNHEY and CDR2 SMNVEV (reference sequence). V was pared by 8 bases and J by 0 bases, with 8 bases between. CDR3 DNA sequence: TGTGCCAGCGGATACAGCTCCTACAATGAGCAGTTCTTC. This codes for CASGYSSYNEQFF.

The rearrangement uses TRBV15 and TRBJ1-1; D gene unclear. Germline lookup yields CDR1 LNHNV and CDR2 YYDKDF (reference sequence). This CDR3 spans 13 amino acids. With 4 bases removed from V and 1 base from J, the gap between germline ends came to 7 bases. CDR3 protein: CATSTYGNTEAFF. The CDR3 bases are TGTGCCACCAGCACCTACGGGAACACTGAAGCTTTCTTT.

The chain combines TRBV2 with TRBJ1-5; D ambiguous. CDR1 is SNHLY and CDR2 is FYNNEI in the germline V gene. The CDR3 runs 13 residues. Trimming cost V 5 bases and J 5 bases, with 10 bases left between them. CDR3 nucleotide sequence: TGTGCCAGCAGTAACATTGGCGATCAGCCCCAGCATTTT. Residues: CASSNIGDQPQHF.

The J gene is TRBJ1-4, the V gene TRBV4-1, with D possibly TRBD1 on 6 matching bases. The germline V and J ends were trimmed by 4 bases and 1 base, with 10 bases remaining between them. Looked up from germline, CDR1 is MGHRA and CDR2 is YSYEKL. The CDR3 has 15 amino acids. The CDR3 loop is CASSRGGGTNEKLFF. As DNA, the CDR3 is TGCGCCAGCAGCCGCGGAGGGGGAACTAATGAAAAACTGTTTTTT.

This clone has a single count. This chain links TRBV5-1 with TRBJ2-1; D remains unclear. V was cut by 6 bases and J by 6 bases, with 22 bases left in between. Germline assignment: CDR1 SGHRS and CDR2 YFSETQ. The length of the CDR3 is 16 residues. CDR3 DNA sequence: TGCGCCAGCACCCTAGGAGCAGCCAACATCCCCAATGAGCAGTTCTTC. Its protein is CASTLGAANIPNEQFF.

The chain employs TRBV2 and TRBJ2-6, with TRBD1 identical over 7 bases. After removal of 7 bases from V and 1 base from J, the junction contained 7 bases not matched to a gene. The CDR3 is 16 residues long. The germline gives CDR1 SNHLY, CDR2 FYNNEI. CDR3 protein: CASKFQQGSGANVLTF. For the CDR3, the DNA is TGTGCCAGCAAATTCCAACAGGGGTCTGGGGCCAACGTCCTGACTTTC. Looking up the rest from reference TRBV2 and TRBJ2-6 gives the full variable domain: EPEVTQTPSHQVTQMGQEVILRCVPISNHLYFYWYRQILGQKVEFLVSFYNNEISEKSEIFDDQFSVERPDGSNFTLKIRSTKLEDSAMYFCASKFQQGSGANVLTFGAGSRLTVL.

This clone has only a few counts. V gene TRBV9 combines with J gene TRBJ1-4; no clear D gene. This CDR3 comprises 15 residues. Trimming removed 4 bases from V and 7 bases from J, with 17 bases in between. The germline gives CDR1 SGDLS, CDR2 YYNGEE. DNA of the CDR3: TGTGCCAGCAGCTCCCAAGGAGGGAGCGGTGAAAAACTGTTTTTT. This translates into CASSSQGGSGEKLFF.